Presented here are 3 T cell receptor beta chains from one specimen sequenced in a study of cytomegalovirus exposure and HLA in healthy donors. PCR amplification relied on 60 Vbeta primers (plus 13 Jbeta primers). Profiling relied on immunoSEQ multiplex PCR, and the TCRdb table lists in-frame clones only, not all of them. The top ten clones hold roughly 3% of a sample with about 130,000 clones, about three quarters of them seen once. Material for sequencing was PBMCs. Every receptor here comes from a woman aged 60-75 years in good health and CMV-seropositive.

The rearrangement joins TRBV11-1 to TRBJ1-2, with D possibly matching TRBD1 (5 bases). Trimming removed 5 bases at V and 6 bases at J, with 16 bases between. The CDR3 totals 14 residues. Germline V gene lookup returns CDR1 SGHAT and CDR2 FQDESV (reference sequence). CDR3 sequence reads: CASSPQQGKDGYTF. The CDR3 DNA reads TGTGCCAGCAGCCCACAGCAGGGTAAGGATGGCTACACCTTC.

The rearrangement uses TRBV11-3 and TRBJ2-7; 10 positions match TRBD1. CDR3 size: 15 residues. J was trimmed by 3 bases and V by 5 bases; bases with no gene match: 7. Germline assignment: CDR1 SGHNT and CDR2 YENEEA. The CDR3 nucleotides are TGTGCCAGCAGCCGTACGGGACAGGGGTACTACGAGCAGTACTTC. It translates to CASSRTGQGYYEQYF. Variable domain in full (rest from reference TRBV11-3 and TRBJ2-7): EAGVVQSPRYKIIEKKQPVAFWCNPISGHNTLYWYLQNLGQGPELLIRYENEEAVDDSQLPKDRFSAERLKGVDSTLKIQPAELGDSAVYLCASSRTGQGYYEQYFGPGTRLTVT.

The chain is built from TRBV2 and TRBJ1-2; TRBD1 might be the D (5 bases). The CDR3 extends over 13 amino acids. Germline CDR1 and CDR2: SNHLY and FYNNEI. Deletions cut 6 bases from V and 7 bases from J, with 15 bases between. The CDR3 DNA reads TGTGCCAGCAGCGCCAGGGCGGAGGGTGGCTACACCTTC. It codes for CASSARAEGGYTF.